This is a list of T cell receptor beta chains from one sample in a study of T cells in localized non-small cell lung cancer. Method: immunoSEQ multiplex PCR; TCRdb's copy keeps in-frame clones and lacks some. The sample comprises about 52,000 clones, around 87% of which are singletons, and about a sixth rests with the top ten. The source material was PBMCs, sampled before any cancer treatment. The receptors originated from a female donor with stage II lung adenocarcinoma. The CDR3 runs from the conserved cysteine through the conserved F or W. Each record gives: V gene, clone size, J gene, CDR3 protein. Some rows mark clone size as missing; the rest say once, few, many or name a class of expanded clone.

>TRBV7-9|-|TRBJ1-2
CASSLGGSYGYTF
>TRBV7-9|-|TRBJ1-1
CASSPSLGETEAFF
>TRBV18|-|TRBJ1-5
CASSPSELGQPQHF
>TRBV6-5|-|TRBJ1-1
CASSYYRGMPEAFF
>TRBV15|-|TRBJ1-5
CATSRAPTGPSNQPQHF
>TRBV7-6|-|TRBJ2-7
CASSYRVGAEQYF
>TRBV19|-|TRBJ2-3
CASSRINTQYF
>TRBV9|-|TRBJ2-3
CASSGQTGSTDTQYF
>TRBV7-7|few|TRBJ1-3
CASSFGPGNTIYF
>TRBV6-1|-|TRBJ1-1
CASSVQGKTEAFF
>TRBV2|-|TRBJ1-3
CASSGGGTGNTIYF
>TRBV7-8|once|TRBJ1-1
CASSFGENTEAFF
>TRBV18|once|TRBJ1-4
CASSPRGGPPEKLFF
>TRBV5-4|-|TRBJ1-2
CASSTGQGEGYGYTF
>TRBV6-5|-|TRBJ2-5
CASNPTVWGETQYF
>TRBV6-6|-|TRBJ2-1
CASFSGGTYNEQFF
>TRBV28|-|TRBJ1-2
CASSLRDRPNYGYTF
>TRBV18|once|TRBJ1-5
CASSLRQLEEPQHF
>TRBV7-2|-|TRBJ1-5
CASSLSNNRINPQHF
>TRBV5-4|-|TRBJ2-3
CASSLQGAQDTQYF
>TRBV5-1|-|TRBJ1-4
CASSSAGTTNEKLFF
>TRBV15|-|TRBJ2-2
CATSRYPKEGNTGELFF
>TRBV4-2|few|TRBJ2-5
CASSQDISGGQETQYF
>TRBV19|-|TRBJ2-2
CASWSSTQGSGELFF
>TRBV6-5|-|TRBJ2-7
CASSPRLDYEQYF
>TRBV7-9|-|TRBJ2-7
CASSPGTHEQYF
>TRBV10-1|-|TRBJ1-2
CASSETANYGYTF
>TRBV6-1|-|TRBJ2-3
CASRFGGAGTDTQYF
>TRBV2|-|TRBJ2-3
CASRVGQSPTDTQYF
>TRBV6-5|-|TRBJ1-4
CASISRGINEKLFF
>TRBV7-6|once|TRBJ2-1
CASSLVGTSGGFNEQFF
>TRBV7-9|-|TRBJ1-6
CASSEVGSPLHF
>TRBV6-5|-|TRBJ2-7
CASSYEHEQYF
>TRBV6-5|-|TRBJ1-6
CASNYRGSYNSPLHF
>TRBV7-9|-|TRBJ2-2
CASSLNQGATAGELFF
>TRBV19|-|TRBJ1-3
CASSMGGSGNTIYF
>TRBV5-1|once|TRBJ2-7
CASSNPQGRQYF
>TRBV6-4|-|TRBJ2-2
CASSEQGTGELFF
>TRBV5-5|-|TRBJ1-2
CASSRDTYGYTF
>TRBV19|-|TRBJ1-1
CASSPPGSTEAFF
>TRBV2|-|TRBJ1-2
CASSEDGAAQYYGYTF
>TRBV5-1|once|TRBJ2-1
CASSSLAGTSGEQFF
>TRBV6-5|-|TRBJ1-3
CASRKQGTGNTIYF
>TRBV10-3|-|TRBJ2-5
CAISPHGQETQYF
>TRBV30|-|TRBJ1-5
CAWSPDRSNQPQHF
>TRBV19|few|TRBJ1-2
CASSAPGQGARGYTF
>TRBV6-5|-|TRBJ1-3
CASSYTGATAVDTIYF